Listed below are T cell receptor beta chains from one sample, sequenced in a study of read filtering for tumor transcriptome and immune sequencing. Using its own MiXCR run on the reads, TCRdb lists one record per CDR3 protein. Altogether 50,000 or so distinct CDR3 sequences are present, about 12% being singletons, with the ten largest covering 15% to 20%. Sequencing was carried out using a population of CD138-negative cells sorted from bone marrow. The receptors here all came from a donor aged 40 or older with multiple myeloma. CDR3s include the opening cysteine and the closing phenylalanine or tryptophan. The order of the fields is CDR3 protein, V gene, CDR3 length.

CASSLRSGAGANTGELFF | TRBV5-1 | 18
CSALDRVTDTQYF | TRBV20-1 | 13
CSVRDNNKPQHF | TRBV29-1 | 12
CASSLGQGGEAFF | TRBV5-1 | 13
CASSVLAGFDNEQFF | TRBV9 | 15
CASSRDGYYGYTF | TRBV14 | 13
CASNNPGNMNTQYF | TRBV6-1 | 14
CASTATGAQEEQFF | TRBV11-1 | 14
CSAPEYSSYNEQFF | TRBV20-1 | 14
CASSLMSPSGANVLTF | TRBV5-1 | 16
CATSRVQRSNYGYTF | TRBV15 | 15
CSVGWGQYGYTF | TRBV29-1 | 12
CASSLGGQNTEAFF | TRBV11-2 | 14
CASSWRQDLYF | TRBV5-1 | 11
CASSERQGLTNEQFF | TRBV2 | 15
CASSLQGNPTYNEQFF | TRBV5-1 | 16
CASSLRGGLDSYNEQFF | TRBV11-1 | 17
CATSTTGGYGYTF | TRBV15 | 13
CASGGEEGTEAFF | TRBV28 | 13
CASSPRDSSRGETQYF | TRBV4-1 | 16
CASSTYTTETQYF | TRBV19 | 13
CATSDPDGNEKLFF | TRBV24-1 | 14